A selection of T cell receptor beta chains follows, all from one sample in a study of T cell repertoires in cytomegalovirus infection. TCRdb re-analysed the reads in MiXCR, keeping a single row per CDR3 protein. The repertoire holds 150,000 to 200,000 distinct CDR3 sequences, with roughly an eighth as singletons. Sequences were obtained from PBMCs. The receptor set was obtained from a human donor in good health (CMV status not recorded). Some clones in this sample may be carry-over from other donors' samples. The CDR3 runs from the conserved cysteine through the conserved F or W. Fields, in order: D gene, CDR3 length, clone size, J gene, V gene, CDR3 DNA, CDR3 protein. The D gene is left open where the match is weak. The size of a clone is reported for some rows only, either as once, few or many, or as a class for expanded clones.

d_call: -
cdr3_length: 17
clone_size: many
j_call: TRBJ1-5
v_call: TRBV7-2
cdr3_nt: TGTGCCAGCAGCATTCACCGGGACATCCCAGGATACCAGCCCCAGCATTTT
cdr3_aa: CASSIHRDIPGYQPQHF

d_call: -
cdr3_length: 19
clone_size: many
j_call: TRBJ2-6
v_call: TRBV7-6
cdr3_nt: TGTGCCAGCAGCTTTCAAGGGTTTGGAGGTATATCTGGGGCCAACGTCCTGACTTTC
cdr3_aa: CASSFQGFGGISGANVLTF

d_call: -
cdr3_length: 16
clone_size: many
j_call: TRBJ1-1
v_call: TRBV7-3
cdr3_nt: TGTGCCAGCAGCTCCGGCCGGGGGACACCGAACACTGAAGCTTTCTTT
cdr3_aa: CASSSGRGTPNTEAFF

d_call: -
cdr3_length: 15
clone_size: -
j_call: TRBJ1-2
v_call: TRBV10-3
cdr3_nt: TGTGCCATCAATGGTTGGGGAGGGTCCGATCTCGGCTACACCTTC
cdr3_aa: CAINGWGGSDLGYTF

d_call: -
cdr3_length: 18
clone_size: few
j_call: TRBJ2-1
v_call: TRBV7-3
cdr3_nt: TGTGCCAGCAGCGGTCGGGGCAGGGGCAAGATAGGGAGCAATGAGCAGTTCTTC
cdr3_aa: CASSGRGRGKIGSNEQFF

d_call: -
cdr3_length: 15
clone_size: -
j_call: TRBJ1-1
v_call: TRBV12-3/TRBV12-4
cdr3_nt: TGTGCCAGCAGTTTACCTAAAGGGGGGAACACTGAAGCTTTCTTT
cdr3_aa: CASSLPKGGNTEAFF

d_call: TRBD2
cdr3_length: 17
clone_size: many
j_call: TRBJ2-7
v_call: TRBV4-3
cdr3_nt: TGCGCCAGCAGCCAAAATCGACTAGCGGGAGGGGTCTACGAGCAGTACTTC
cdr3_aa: CASSQNRLAGGVYEQYF

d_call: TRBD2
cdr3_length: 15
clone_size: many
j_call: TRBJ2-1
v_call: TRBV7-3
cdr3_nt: TGTGCCAGCAGCCGGACTAGCGGGAGAGGAAATGAGCAGTTCTTC
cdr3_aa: CASSRTSGRGNEQFF

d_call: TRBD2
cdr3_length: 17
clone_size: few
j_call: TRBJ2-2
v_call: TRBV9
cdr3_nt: TGTGCCAGCAGGGCGATAGCGGGAGAAAGGGACACCGGGGAGCTGTTTTTT
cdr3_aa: CASRAIAGERDTGELFF

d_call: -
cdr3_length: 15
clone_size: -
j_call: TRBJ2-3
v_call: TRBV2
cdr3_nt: TGTGCCAGCAGTGCGATCGGGGCCATAGGGGATACGCAGTATTTT
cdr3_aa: CASSAIGAIGDTQYF

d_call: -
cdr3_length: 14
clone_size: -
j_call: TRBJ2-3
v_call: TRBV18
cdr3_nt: TGTGCCAGCTCACCGATGCAGAGCACAGATACGCAGTATTTT
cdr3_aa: CASSPMQSTDTQYF

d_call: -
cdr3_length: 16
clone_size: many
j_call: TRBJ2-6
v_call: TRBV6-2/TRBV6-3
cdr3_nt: TGTGCCAGCGTTGGGGGATTTCCTACTGGGGCCAACGTCCTGACTTTC
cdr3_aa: CASVGGFPTGANVLTF

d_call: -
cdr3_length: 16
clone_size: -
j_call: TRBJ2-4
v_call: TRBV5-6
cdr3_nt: TGTGCCAGCAGCTTGTCGACAGTTCTAGCCAAAAACATTCAGTACTTC
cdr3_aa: CASSLSTVLAKNIQYF

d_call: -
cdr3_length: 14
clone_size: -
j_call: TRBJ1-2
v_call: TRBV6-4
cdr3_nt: TGTGCCAGCAGTGAAGGGGGAAAAAACTATGGCTACACCTTC
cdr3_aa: CASSEGGKNYGYTF

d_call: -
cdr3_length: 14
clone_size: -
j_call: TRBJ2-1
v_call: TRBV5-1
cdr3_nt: TGCGCCAGCAGCTCAAACAGGGTTTACAATGAGCAGTTCTTC
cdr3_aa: CASSSNRVYNEQFF

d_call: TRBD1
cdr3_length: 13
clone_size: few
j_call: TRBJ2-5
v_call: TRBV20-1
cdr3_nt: TGCAGTGCTCTGGGACAGTACCAAGAGACCCAGTACTTC
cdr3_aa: CSALGQYQETQYF

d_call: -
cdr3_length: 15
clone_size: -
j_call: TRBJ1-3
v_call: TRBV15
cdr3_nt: TGTGCCACCAGCAGTCCGGGGGCCTCTGGAAACACCATATATTTT
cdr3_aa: CATSSPGASGNTIYF

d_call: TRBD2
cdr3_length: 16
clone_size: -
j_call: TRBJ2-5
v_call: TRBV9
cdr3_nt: TGTGCCAGCAGCGTCGGGCTAGCGGGCCCAGGGGAGACCCAGTACTTC
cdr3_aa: CASSVGLAGPGETQYF

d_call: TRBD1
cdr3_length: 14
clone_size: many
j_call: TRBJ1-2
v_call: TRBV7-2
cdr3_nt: TGTGCCAGCAGTTACGGACAGGGGGCGCGGGGCTACACCTTC
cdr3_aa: CASSYGQGARGYTF

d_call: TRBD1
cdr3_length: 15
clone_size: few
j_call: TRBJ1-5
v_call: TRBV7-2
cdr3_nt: TGTGCCAGCAGCCTTACAGGGGTTACTCGTCAGCCCCAGCATTTT
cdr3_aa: CASSLTGVTRQPQHF

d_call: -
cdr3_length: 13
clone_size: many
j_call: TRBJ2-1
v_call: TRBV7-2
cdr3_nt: TGTGCCAGCAGCTTATTAGATTGGGGCTCCTTTTTCTTC
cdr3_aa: CASSLLDWGSFFF

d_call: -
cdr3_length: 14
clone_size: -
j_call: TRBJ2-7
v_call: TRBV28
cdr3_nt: TGTGCCAGCAGTTTATTCCCAGGGGACTACGAGCAGTACTTC
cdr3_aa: CASSLFPGDYEQYF

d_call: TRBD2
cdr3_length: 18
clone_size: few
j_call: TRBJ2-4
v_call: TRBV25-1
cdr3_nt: TGTGCCAGCAGTGGGACTAGCGGGGGGCCCGGAGGGAGTAGCATTCAGTACTTC
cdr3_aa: CASSGTSGGPGGSSIQYF

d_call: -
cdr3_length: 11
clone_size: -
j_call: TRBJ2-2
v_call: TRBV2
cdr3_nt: TGTGCCAGTAAAGGCACCGGGGAGCTGTTTTTT
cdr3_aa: CASKGTGELFF

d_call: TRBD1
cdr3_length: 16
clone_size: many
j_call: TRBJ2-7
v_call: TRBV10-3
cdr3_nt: TGTGCCATCAGTGACCCCGGGACAGGGAAATCCTACGAGCAGTACTTC
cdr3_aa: CAISDPGTGKSYEQYF

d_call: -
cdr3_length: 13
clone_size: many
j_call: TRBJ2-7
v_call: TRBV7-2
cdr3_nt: TGTGCCAGCAGCTTAGCAGCCAGGAACGAGCAGTACTTC
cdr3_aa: CASSLAARNEQYF

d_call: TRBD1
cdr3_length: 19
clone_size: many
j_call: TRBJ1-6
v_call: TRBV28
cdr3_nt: TGTGCCAGCAGTTTAGCCGTCCGGACAGGGAATTTCTATAATTCACCCCTCCACTTT
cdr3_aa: CASSLAVRTGNFYNSPLHF

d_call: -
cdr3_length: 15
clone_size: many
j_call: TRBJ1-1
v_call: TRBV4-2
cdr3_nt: TGTGCCAGCAGCCAAGAAATAGGTGGGAACACTGAAGCTTTCTTT
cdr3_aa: CASSQEIGGNTEAFF

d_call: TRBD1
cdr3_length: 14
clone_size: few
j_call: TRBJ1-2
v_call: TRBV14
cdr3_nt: TGTGCCAGCAGTACAGGGGTCTACAGGAATGGCTACACCTTC
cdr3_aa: CASSTGVYRNGYTF

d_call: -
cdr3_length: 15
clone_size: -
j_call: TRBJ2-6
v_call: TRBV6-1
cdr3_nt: TGTGCCAGCAGCCCCGAGGGCTCTGGGGCCAACGTCCTGACTTTC
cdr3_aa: CASSPEGSGANVLTF

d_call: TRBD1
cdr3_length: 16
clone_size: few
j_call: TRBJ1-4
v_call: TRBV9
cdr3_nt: TGTGCCAGCAGCCCCCGGGACAGCTCAACTAATGAAAAACTGTTTTTT
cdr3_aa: CASSPRDSSTNEKLFF

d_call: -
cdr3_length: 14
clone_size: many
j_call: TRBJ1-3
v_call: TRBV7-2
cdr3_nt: TGTGCCAGCAGCTTAGGGCCATTTGGAAACACCATATATTTT
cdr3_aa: CASSLGPFGNTIYF

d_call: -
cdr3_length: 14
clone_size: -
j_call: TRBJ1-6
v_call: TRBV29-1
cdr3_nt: TGCAGCGTTCAACAGGGCGGGGAGAATTCACCCCTCCACTTT
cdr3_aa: CSVQQGGENSPLHF